The clone carrying this T cell receptor beta chain was counted ten times or more. What it binds is not known. The data are from a study of CD8+CD57+ T cells in acquired aplastic anemia. The wider study: Across the sorted CD4+ and CD8+ cells, DNA amounts averaged approximately 3.1 ug.

Genomic DNA was employed as the template in profiling TCR beta VDJ and CDR3. TCRdb analysed the reads with MiXCR anew, one entry per CDR3 protein. Among roughly 120,000 distinct CDR3 sequences, about 50% were seen once, and the ten largest hold about 29%. Patients sequenced had flow cytometry evidence of CD8+CD57+ cell expansion. Patients were therapy-naive when their blood was sampled. Study-level results: The number of CD8+ CDR3 sequences shared by patients and controls was around 30.

This clonotype was obtained from a human donor with aplastic anemia. Sequenced: sorted CD4+, CD8+, or CD8+CD57+ T cells (not recorded which) from PBMCs.

In nucleotides, the CDR3 is TGTGCCAGCAGCCAATATGCGGGCTGGGAGCAGTACTTC. It yields the protein CASSQYAGWEQYF. V and J are TRBV5-6 and TRBJ2-7; D is perhaps TRBD2 (5 bases). The ends were cut back, 4 bases at V and 7 bases at J, with 15 bases in the middle. This CDR3 contains 13 residues. Germline CDR1 is SGHDT and CDR2 is YYEEEE. The whole variable domain, remainder taken from reference TRBV5-6 and TRBJ2-7, is DAGVTQSPTHLIKTRGQQVTLRCSPKSGHDTVSWYQQALGQGPQFIFQYYEEEERQRGNFPDRFSGHQFPNYSSELNVNALLLGDSALYLCASSQYAGWEQYFGPGTRLTVT.